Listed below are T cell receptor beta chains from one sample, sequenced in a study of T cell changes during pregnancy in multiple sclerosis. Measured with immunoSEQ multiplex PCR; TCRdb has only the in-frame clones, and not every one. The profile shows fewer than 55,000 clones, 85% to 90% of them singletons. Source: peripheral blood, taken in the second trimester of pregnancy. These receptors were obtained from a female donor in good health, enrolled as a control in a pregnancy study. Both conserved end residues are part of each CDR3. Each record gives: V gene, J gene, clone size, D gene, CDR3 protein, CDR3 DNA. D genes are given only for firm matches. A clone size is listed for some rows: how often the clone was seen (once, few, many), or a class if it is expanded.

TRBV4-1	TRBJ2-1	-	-	CASSVRISQRNEQFF	TGCGCCAGCAGCGTGCGGATATCCCAAAGGAATGAGCAGTTCTTC
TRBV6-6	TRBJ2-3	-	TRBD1	CASSYSTGGPDTQYF	TGTGCCAGCAGTTACTCTACAGGGGGCCCAGATACGCAGTATTTT
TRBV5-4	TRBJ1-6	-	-	CASTTDRRSSYNSPLHF	TGTGCCAGCACCACAGACAGGAGGAGCTCCTATAATTCACCCCTCCACTTT
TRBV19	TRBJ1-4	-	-	CASSGSREKLFF	TGTGCCAGTAGTGGGAGCCGGGAAAAACTGTTTTTT
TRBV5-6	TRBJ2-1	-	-	CASGAHMGPSPYNEQFF	TGTGCCAGCGGCGCCCACATGGGGCCTAGTCCCTACAATGAGCAGTTCTTC
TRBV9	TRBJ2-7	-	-	CASSVAEAYEQYF	TGTGCCAGCAGCGTAGCAGAAGCCTACGAGCAGTACTTC
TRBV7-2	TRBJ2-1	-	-	CASSLERVYEQFF	TGTGCCAGCAGCTTAGAGAGGGTCTATGAGCAGTTCTTC
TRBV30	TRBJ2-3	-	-	CAWSVAVPTDTQYF	TGTGCCTGGAGTGTGGCCGTACCCACAGATACGCAGTATTTT
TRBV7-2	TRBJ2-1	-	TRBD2	CASSQTSGRSNEQFF	TGTGCCAGCAGCCAAACTAGCGGGAGAAGCAATGAGCAGTTCTTC
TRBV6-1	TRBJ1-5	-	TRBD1	CASSPPGGGNQPQHF	TGTGCCAGCAGTCCTCCAGGGGGTGGGAATCAGCCCCAGCATTTT
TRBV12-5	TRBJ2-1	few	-	CASGSPTAGLYNEQFF	TGTGCTAGTGGTTCCCCTACAGCGGGCCTCTACAATGAGCAGTTCTTC
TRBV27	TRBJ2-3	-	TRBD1	CASSFPGTAQYF	TGTGCCAGCAGTTTCCCTGGGACAGCGCAGTATTTT
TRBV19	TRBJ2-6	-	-	CASSIGGQSSGANVLTF	TGTGCCAGTAGTATAGGAGGACAGAGCTCTGGGGCCAACGTCCTGACTTTC
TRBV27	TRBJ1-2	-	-	CASSPGGDYGYTF	TGTGCCAGCAGTCCGGGGGGCGACTATGGCTACACCTTC